This T cell receptor (beta chain) was sequenced during a study of T cell responses to AZD1222 COVID-19 vaccine. The protocol was immunoSEQ multiplex PCR, while the TCRdb copy is restricted to in-frame clones and leaves out a portion. The sample comprises around 100,000 clones, approximately 88% of which are singletons, and around 9% rests with the top ten. The CDR3 has 14 amino acids. Germline trimming cut 2 bases from V and 4 bases from J; bases unmatched to any gene: 1. The germline V gene has CDR1 MNHEY and CDR2 SVGEGT. Study-level results: The number of AZD1222 recipients seropositive at baseline was only 6 or 7.

As regards this clone: Its antigen is still unknown.

The sample here was peripheral blood, taken on day 0 of AZD1222 vaccination. The sequence came from an adult in good health. The chain links TRBV6-2 or TRBV6-3 to TRBJ2-2; 7 nucleotides agree with TRBD2. CDR3 loop: CASSYGGGTGELFF. The CDR3 coding sequence is TGTGCCAGCAGTTACGGGGGGGGCACCGGGGAGCTGTTTTTT.